This T cell receptor (beta chain) was found in a study of blood T cell repertoires in COVID-19 (dated by TCRdb to the early 2020s). Regarding the study in general: Collaborator samples came from the United States, Italy and Spain and covered acute and convalescent phases of COVID-19. The prospective study material was composed of cDNA or gDNA derived from T cells, B-cell-depleted T cells, or PBMCs. Subjects who had been exposed to COVID-19, were actively infected with it, or had recovered from it provided the deeply sampled blood TCRbeta repertoires that made up the dataset. The repertoires were made available in a free public database intended to serve as a resource for research on the immune response to SARS-CoV-2. The samples were drawn from the first 160 participants of the ongoing ImmuneRACE study and from some 1,300 subjects provided by 6 global collaborators. Sample metadata almost always included a de-identified subject ID, COVID-19 status, age in years and sex. HLA class I and class II types, where available, came from metadata supplied by the sample provider rather than from assay-based typing.

Worth noting for this clone: Its binding antigen is unknown. Per-base quality was not reported, and no clone a single base away is much larger than it. Within the sample, other DNA sequences also encode this same CDR3.

The immunoSEQ Assay, a bias-controlled multiplex PCR, was used to amplify TCRbeta CDR3 regions from genomic DNA. For the original study's pipeline: The number of nucleated cells in each sample was estimated from the amplification of reference gene primers within the assay. To quantify the absolute abundance of each unique TCRbeta CDR3 rearrangement, sequence reads were collapsed and filtered. For each sample, productive Simpson clonality was calculated by taking the square root of Simpson's diversity index across productive rearrangements. The source is immuneACCESS, and TCRdb retained only in-frame sequences with V and J called. Part of the clones is not carried over; for the studies checked, unresolved V genes explain less than half of this, and the remainder is unexplained. That table gives V, J and clone size, and the DNA gave D and trimming. In all, the sample holds 150,000 to 200,000 clones, and about 82% of those were seen once. 4.5% to 5.5% of the sample is held by the ten biggest clonotypes.

Counted from cysteine to phenylalanine, this CDR3 has 12 amino acids. The entry retains the CDR3 DNA only, 36 bases that are in frame from base 1. Trimming removed 2 bases from V and 1 base from J, leaving 6 bases between the germline ends. Looking up the germline V gene yields CDR1 SQVTM and CDR2 ANQGSEA. Whole blood was collected in K2EDTA tubes by collaborating institutions according to the institutions' own protocols. For TCRbeta analysis, collaborator samples were shipped as frozen whole blood, as isolated PBMCs, or as DNA extracted from either sample type. The paper as a whole reports these results and caveats: The amount of clinical and demographic metadata varied by source and participant and was provided uncurated.

Recombination joined TRBV29-1 with TRBJ2-7, and perhaps TRBD2 as D gene, on 5 matching bases. This TCR was sampled from a woman in her 30s with acute or convalescent COVID-19. Material: peripheral blood. The nucleotide sequence is given as TGCAGCGTTGAACGGGGTTCCTACGAGCAGTACTTC. It specifies CSVERGSYEQYF.